Shown below are 7 T cell receptor beta chains from a single sample sequenced in a study of CD8+ T cells in alopecia areata. Following extraction, RNA underwent reverse transcription to cDNA, which served as the sequencing template. Clones were sequenced by immunoSEQ multiplex PCR, and TCRdb holds only the in-frame ones, with some missing. The table has some 180,000 clones, almost 65% seen once. The sequencing here drew on CD4+ T cells sorted from blood, taken at week 0. The receptors shown here come from a human donor with alopecia areata.

This CDR3 is CSVEMRSANTEAFF. CDR3 in DNA: TGCAGCGTTGAAATGAGGTCAGCGAACACTGAAGCTTTCTTT. This chain connects TRBV29-1 to TRBJ1-1; D gene uncertain. This CDR3 has 14 residues. Trimming took off 2 bases at V and 1 base at J, with 11 bases between the two ends. From germline, CDR1 is SQVTM and CDR2 ANQGSEA. Full variable domain (remainder filled in from reference TRBV29-1 and TRBJ1-1): SAVISQKPSRDICQRGTSLTIQCQVDSQVTMMFWYRQQPGQSLTLIATANQGSEATYESGFVIDKFPISRPNLTFSTLTVSNMSPEDSSIYLCSVEMRSANTEAFFGQGTRLTVV.

The chain carries TRBV6-5 and TRBJ1-2, with TRBD1 matching 7 bases. The V gene's germline CDR1 is MNHEY and CDR2 SVGAGI. The CDR3 is made up of 13 amino acids. With V trimmed by 8 bases and J by 7 bases, 10 bases remained unmatched. DNA of the CDR3: TGTGCCAGCGGGGACAGAGGGACCGGTGGCTACACCTTC. Encoded protein: CASGDRGTGGYTF.

This chain connects TRBV27 to TRBJ2-7; maybe TRBD1 (6 bases). The germline V and J ends were trimmed by 6 bases and 3 bases, with 24 bases remaining between them. This CDR3 spans 17 amino acids. The V gene's germline CDR1 is MNHEY and CDR2 SMNVEV (reference sequence). CDR3 sequence reads: CASSPITRVGGIYEQYF. The CDR3 DNA is TGTGCCAGCAGCCCTATAACCAGGGTAGGGGGAATCTACGAGCAGTACTTC.

This clone was found a few times. This chain uses TRBV7-2 with TRBJ1-6, with D unclear. Germline-derived CDR1 and CDR2 are SGHTA and FQGNSA. The ends were cut back, 1 base at V and 6 bases at J, with 7 bases in the middle. The CDR3 totals 14 residues. The CDR3, as DNA: TGTGCCAGCAGCTTAGATCCAGCTAATTCACCCCTCCACTTT. Its translation is CASSLDPANSPLHF.

J is TRBJ1-1 and V is TRBV7-2; no firm D call. CDR1 and CDR2 from the germline V gene are SGHTA and FQGNSA. This CDR3 contains 15 residues. The germline V and J ends were trimmed by 2 bases and 0 bases, with 10 bases remaining between them. The CDR3 sequence: CASSLNRVMNTEAFF. DNA for the CDR3: TGTGCCAGCAGCTTAAATAGGGTCATGAACACTGAAGCTTTCTTT.

This clone was observed a handful of times. J is TRBJ1-4 and V is TRBV29-1; D call uncertain. The CDR3 loop spans 13 amino acids. V was shortened by 7 bases and J by 0 bases, with 9 bases between the two germline ends. Germline assignment: CDR1 SQVTM and CDR2 ANQGSEA. The CDR3 bases are TGCAGCGCCCGGTGGGCAACTAATGAAAAACTGTTTTTT. It is translated as CSARWATNEKLFF.

This CDR3 reads CASSLDSSGANVLTF. The CDR3 DNA reads TGTGCCAGCAGCTTAGACAGCTCTGGGGCCAACGTCCTGACTTTC. This chain connects TRBV7-3 to TRBJ2-6; a weak D match, TRBD1 (5 bases). CDR3 length equals 15 residues. The V and J ends lost 2 bases and 0 bases respectively, with 5 bases between them. Germline loops: CDR1 SGHTA, CDR2 FQGTGA.